This entry is about one T cell receptor beta chain. Its antigen is currently not known. No much larger clone is present one base from it, and per-base qualities are unavailable. The CDR3 contains 15 residues, cysteine and phenylalanine counted. Kept here is only the CDR3 DNA, which spans 45 bases and is read in frame from base 1. Trimming takes 6 bases off V and 3 bases off J; junction bases not matched to a gene: 6. In the germline V gene, CDR1 corresponds to SNHLY and CDR2 to FYNNEI. This sample's time point label indicates: about a year on ibrutinib. For TCR beta library preparation, roughly 2 micrograms of genomic DNA were extracted from the cryopreserved PBMCs. High-throughput TCR beta sequencing was performed on longitudinal blood samples from CLL patients receiving ibrutinib monotherapy. The patients took part in an open-label, single-center phase 2 trial of ibrutinib monotherapy. The sample belongs to a study of cytotoxic CD8 clonotypes in ibrutinib-treated CLL (TCRdb year 2021). Regarding the research as a whole: The cohort had about a dozen relapsed/refractory and some 15 treatment-naive patients; 17 were IGHV unmutated. Cryopreserved peripheral blood mononuclear cells were obtained prior to treatment, at the time of response, and at either disease progression or sustained remission. Every remission and progressive disease sample was obtained while ibrutinib was still being received by the patients. Longitudinal samples were obtainable from about 30% of the 86 participants in the trial. Responses were partial in roughly 24 patients and complete in 2; after median approximately 5.5 years follow-up, some 15 stayed in remission and 12 progressed. Response samples were taken after a median of around 13 months on treatment, ranging from about 6 to 40 months. Samples averaged roughly 260,000 productive templates and 90,000 to 95,000 productive rearrangements.

On the study overall, not on this receptor specifically: Baseline clonality exceeded that of age-matched healthy donors and correlated strongly with circulating CD8+ T-cell counts. Lymph node repertoires were not examined, and the timing of sampling was not matched between patients in sustained remission and those whose disease progressed. Public clonotypes were rare and either shrank or stayed stable during treatment, and the rise in clonality at ibrutinib response reflected expansion of private clonotypes. Clonality rose at ibrutinib response, remained stable during sustained remission, and dropped back toward baseline at progression.

On a MiSeq, deep resolution sequencing aimed for a depth between 1 in 1 million and 1 in 200,000 T cells, with each clonotype covered roughly 10x on average. The immunoSEQ hsTCRB Kit was used to generate TCR beta libraries. The study's processing was this. The data were analyzed with ImmunoSEQ Analyzer and ImmunoSEQ Data Assistant, and V, D and J gene assignments followed IMGT definitions. Clonality, which ranges from 0 to 1, was calculated by subtracting the normalized Shannon entropy of productive rearrangement frequencies from one. Only overrepresented clonotypes making up at least 0.05% of the repertoire of each patient were included in the public clonotype analysis. Some 13 age-matched healthy donor repertoires from immuneACCESS served as clonality controls. Imported from immuneACCESS, the table was reduced by TCRdb to in-frame sequences with V and J called. These copies leave out some clones; in studies compared against another copy, an unresolved V gene accounts for under half, and the cause of the remainder is not known. For V, J and clone size, that table is used; D and trimming come from the DNA. The sample table holds tens of thousands of clones, of which around 68% were seen once. The ten largest clones add up to approximately 5.2% of the sample.

The sequenced sample was PBMCs, obtained after 12 months of ibrutinib treatment. The chain is made from TRBV2 and TRBJ2-3; 10 middle bases align to TRBD2. The sequence was obtained from a human donor with chronic lymphocytic leukemia. The nucleotide sequence is given as TGTGCCAGCAGGGGAACTAGCGGGGCGACAGATACGCAGTATTTT. It is translated as CASRGTSGATDTQYF.